This record covers a single T cell receptor beta chain. Its binding antigen is unknown. Base qualities are not provided; no much larger clone lies one nucleotide away. The source of the sample is a study of patients and donors after allogeneic stem cell transplantation (dated by TCRdb to the early 2020s). For CDR1 and CDR2, the germline V gene lists SGHDT and YYEEEE. The V end loses 9 bases and the J end loses 1 base, and a stretch of 17 bases separates them. The CDR3 runs 14 amino acids, cysteine and phenylalanine included. CDR3 DNA is the only sequence kept; it has 42 bases, read in frame from the first base. Library preparation employed RT-PCR. The instrument was a NextSeq 550. TCRdb reprocessing: public reads trimmed at Q25 with fastp, clones called with MiXCR, in-frame beta chains kept. Each record represents a unique CDR3 protein, reported with the most common genes and DNA among its rows. For this sample there are under 30,000 distinct CDR3 sequences; roughly 8% appear just once. The ten largest account for around 50% of the sample.

The chain couples TRBV5-6 to TRBJ2-7; the D gene assignment is ambiguous. This TCR derives from a human donor who was either an allogeneic HSCT recipient or a stem cell or donor lymphocyte infusion donor (not recorded which). It is not recorded whose cells these are; they may come from a transplant donor. Sequenced: blood, either unsorted or a sorted T cell fraction (not recorded which). This receptor has the CDR3 CATRRRILSYEQYF. The bases are TGTGCCACTCGGAGACGTATTCTTTCCTACGAGCAGTACTTC.